The rows below give T cell receptor beta chains drawn from one sample of a study of cytomegalovirus exposure and HLA in healthy donors. Assay used: immunoSEQ multiplex PCR; TCRdb lists only in-frame clones, some missing. The sample lists approximately 240,000 clones, 77% occurring once. The sample taken for sequencing was PBMCs. The receptors were gathered from a woman in her sixties or seventies in good health and CMV-seropositive. Both conserved end residues are part of each CDR3. The order of the fields is D gene, V gene, clone size, J gene, CDR3 protein, CDR3 DNA. A D gene is named only where the DNA matches it firmly. Not every row has a clone size; where given, it reads once, few, many or a size class.

>-|TRBV7-6|-|TRBJ1-5
CASSSTGPHSNQPQHF
TGTGCCAGCAGCTCGACAGGACCCCATAGCAATCAGCCCCAGCATTTT
>-|TRBV9|once|TRBJ2-7
CASSVIGGEQYF
TGTGCCAGCAGCGTAATCGGGGGCGAGCAGTACTTC
>-|TRBV28|-|TRBJ1-1
CASAQQLNTEAFF
TGTGCCAGCGCTCAACAGTTGAACACTGAAGCTTTCTTT
>-|TRBV7-2|-|TRBJ1-6
CASSLVVSRFGSPLHF
TGTGCCAGCAGCTTAGTTGTTTCCAGGTTCGGTTCACCCCTCCACTTT
>-|TRBV28|few|TRBJ1-2
CASSSSQDRDYGYTF
TGTGCCAGCAGTTCGTCCCAGGACAGAGACTATGGCTACACCTTC
>TRBD1|TRBV19|-|TRBJ1-2
CASSDGTGPNYGYTF
TGTGCCAGTAGCGACGGGACAGGCCCTAACTATGGCTACACCTTC
>-|TRBV21-1|-|TRBJ2-1
CASSKDGGQTSYNEQFF
TGTGCCAGCAGCAAAGATGGAGGACAGACCTCCTACAATGAGCAGTTCTTC
>-|TRBV5-1|-|TRBJ1-2
CASRTGVYGYTF
TGCGCCAGCAGAACCGGGGTATATGGCTACACCTTC
>-|TRBV7-2|-|TRBJ2-1
CASSLDPVYNEQFF
TGTGCCAGCAGCTTAGACCCAGTTTACAATGAGCAGTTCTTC
>-|TRBV7-8|-|TRBJ2-3
CASSSLYGPTDTQYF
TGTGCCAGCAGCTCACTATATGGCCCCACAGATACGCAGTATTTT
>-|TRBV7-2|-|TRBJ2-6
CASSLGPGVGANVLTF
TGTGCCAGCAGCTTAGGACCGGGGGTCGGGGCCAACGTCCTGACTTTC
>TRBD2|TRBV7-9|-|TRBJ2-1
CSSSAGLAVPQFF
TGTTCCAGCAGCGCTGGACTAGCGGTCCCCCAGTTCTTC
>-|TRBV9|-|TRBJ1-4
CASSSRNRDNEKLFF
TGTGCCAGCAGCTCACGAAACAGGGATAATGAAAAACTGTTTTTT
>TRBD2|TRBV19|-|TRBJ2-7
CASSMSIRGGSYEQYF
TGTGCCAGTAGTATGTCCATCCGCGGGGGCTCCTACGAGCAGTACTTC
>-|TRBV29-1|once|TRBJ1-4
CSYRASGEEKLFF
TGCAGCTACCGGGCCTCCGGGGAAGAAAAACTGTTTTTT
>-|TRBV2|-|TRBJ1-5
CASSEREGNQPQHF
TGTGCCAGCAGTGAGCGGGAGGGCAATCAGCCCCAGCATTTT
>-|TRBV27|-|TRBJ1-1
CASSLSQRVGTEAFF
TGTGCCAGCAGTTTAAGTCAGAGGGTCGGTACTGAAGCTTTCTTT
>TRBD1|TRBV6-1|-|TRBJ2-7
CASRGTGTTYEQYF
TGTGCCAGCCGAGGGACAGGGACTACCTACGAGCAGTACTTC
>TRBD2|TRBV27|-|TRBJ2-3
CASDPSGWRGVLDTQYF
TGTGCCAGCGACCCATCCGGCTGGCGGGGGGTTCTAGATACGCAGTATTTT
>TRBD2|TRBV7-2|-|TRBJ2-3
CASSPGLELDTQYF
TGTGCCAGCAGCCCGGGACTAGAACTAGATACGCAGTATTTT
>TRBD1|TRBV6-1|-|TRBJ1-6
CASSGQGPANSPLHF
TGTGCCAGCAGTGGACAGGGGCCGGCCAATTCACCCCTCCACTTT
>TRBD2|TRBV30|-|TRBJ2-4
CAWSVGTSGIAKNIQYF
TGTGCCTGGAGTGTTGGGACTAGCGGGATAGCCAAAAACATTCAGTACTTC
>-|TRBV7-9|-|TRBJ2-7
CSSSSTGDSYEQYF
TGTTCCAGCAGCTCGACAGGAGACTCCTACGAGCAGTACTTC
>TRBD2|TRBV2|once|TRBJ2-1
CASSEAGEGNEQFF
TGTGCCAGCAGTGAAGCGGGGGAGGGCAATGAGCAGTTCTTC
>-|TRBV19|few|TRBJ1-1
CASSIRREETEAFF
TGTGCCAGTTCCATAAGGAGGGAGGAGACTGAAGCTTTCTTT
>-|TRBV5-1|-|TRBJ2-3
CASSVRVDTQYF
TGCGCCAGCAGCGTCAGGGTGGATACGCAGTATTTT
>-|TRBV5-1|-|TRBJ1-2
CASSLGQNPDYGYTF
TGCGCCAGCAGCTTGGGACAGAACCCTGACTATGGCTACACCTTC